The 22 T cell receptor beta chains given below trace back to one sample, sequenced in a study of blood T cell repertoires in COVID-19. Profiling relied on immunoSEQ multiplex PCR, and the TCRdb table lists in-frame clones only, not all of them. The sample includes some 100,000 clones, over 75% seen only once; the top ten take 5.5% to 8%. The sample consisted of peripheral blood. These receptors all come from a woman aged 55-75 years with acute or convalescent COVID-19.

The V gene is TRBV14, the J gene TRBJ2-7, with D perhaps matching TRBD2 (5 bases). The V gene lost 0 bases and the J gene lost 7 bases, with 13 bases spanning the gap. In germline, CDR1 is SGHDN, CDR2 FVKESK. The CDR3 is made up of 14 amino acids. CDR3 sequence (DNA): TGTGCCAGCAGCCAAGACAGAGGGCCGTGTGAGCAGTACGTC. Amino acid sequence: CASSQDRGPCEQYV.

The chain joins TRBV27 to TRBJ2-5, with unresolved D. Germline assignment: CDR1 MNHEY and CDR2 SMNVEV (reference sequence). The CDR3 length is 11 residues. The V gene lost 3 bases and the J gene lost 6 bases, with 5 bases spanning the gap. CDR3 nucleotides: TGTGCCAGCAGTTTTGGGCAGACCCAGTACTTC. The encoded protein is CASSFGQTQYF.

The chain joins TRBV7-3 to TRBJ2-1; 9 bases match TRBD2. V dropped 2 bases and J dropped 8; count of bases not matched to a gene: 7. The CDR3 is made up of 15 amino acids. The germline V gene has CDR1 SGHTA and CDR2 FQGTGA. DNA of the CDR3: TGTGCCAGCAGCTTATATAGCGGGAGAGGGTATGAGCAGTTCTTC. As protein: CASSLYSGRGYEQFF.

This clone was observed once. This chain connects TRBV5-4 to TRBJ2-1; D unclear. V dropped 5 bases and J dropped 7 bases, with 10 bases sitting between them. Germline V gene data show CDR1 as SGHNT and CDR2 as YYREEE (reference sequence). The CDR3 has 12 amino acids. In DNA form, the CDR3 reads TGTGCCAGCAGGTCCTCGGAGAATGAGCAGTTCTTC. Translated: CASRSSENEQFF.

This clone was recorded only once. This chain links TRBV6-1 with TRBJ1-5; D unresolved. The germline gives CDR1 MNHNS, CDR2 SASEGT. Between the trimmed V and J ends, which lost 2 bases and 5 bases, there was a span of 7 bases. The CDR3 has 13 amino acids. CDR3 amino acids: CASSEREYQPQHF. The CDR3, as DNA: TGTGCCAGCAGTGAACGGGAGTATCAGCCCCAGCATTTT.

The rearrangement joins TRBV5-1 to TRBJ2-1; 10 bases line up with TRBD1. The CDR3 is 14 amino acids. CDR1 and CDR2 (germline): SGHRS, YFSETQ. The ends lost 5 bases at V and 7 bases at J; junction bases unmatched: 6. The DNA for the CDR3 is TGCGCCAGCAGGGGGGGACAGGGGAAGAATGAGCAGTTCTTC. Its translation: CASRGGQGKNEQFF. The entire variable domain, with the rest obtained from reference TRBV5-1 and TRBJ2-1, is as follows: KAGVTQTPRYLIKTRGQQVTLSCSPISGHRSVSWYQQTPGQGLQFLFEYFSETQRNKGNFPGRFSGRQFSNSRSEMNVSTLELGDSALYLCASRGGQGKNEQFFGPGTRLTVL.

This clone was detected ten times or more. The rearrangement uses TRBV14 and TRBJ2-1, with 10 positions matching TRBD2. Germline CDR1 and CDR2: SGHDN and FVKESK. There are 16 residues in the CDR3. J lost 10 bases, V lost 0 bases, and 9 bases had no gene match. CDR3 loop: CASSQDMLAGGREQFF. CDR3 bases: TGTGCCAGCAGCCAAGATATGTTAGCGGGAGGTCGGGAGCAGTTCTTC.

V usage is TRBV11-2 and J usage is TRBJ2-2; 7 bases line up with TRBD2. Trimming took 6 bases from V and 2 from J; bases not matched to a gene: 6. The CDR3 is 15 amino acids. Germline values: CDR1 SGHAT, CDR2 FQNNGV. CDR3 sequence reads: CASSRSGTNTGELFF. Written as DNA, the CDR3 is TGTGCCAGCAGTCGGAGCGGGACTAACACCGGGGAGCTGTTTTTT.

The J gene is TRBJ2-7, the V gene TRBV19, with D tentatively TRBD2 (5 bases). Germline V CDR1 and CDR2: LNHDA, SQIVND (reference sequence). The CDR3 length is 13 residues. V was clipped by 1 base and J by 7 bases, with 11 bases between them. DNA for the CDR3: TGTGCCAGTAGTATAGGGGAGTCTTGGGAGCAGTACTTC. Its protein product is CASSIGESWEQYF. The full variable domain, in which reference TRBV19 and TRBJ2-7 provide the parts outside the CDR3, is DGGITQSPKYLFRKEGQNVTLSCEQNLNHDAMYWYRQDPGQGLRLIYYSQIVNDFQKGDIAEGYSVSREKKESFPLTVTSAQKNPTAFYLCASSIGESWEQYFGPGTRLTVT.

Here the CDR3 DNA reads TGTGCCAGCAGTTTGATACAGGGCTTAAATCAGCCCCAGCATTTT. Translated, it gives CASSLIQGLNQPQHF. The chain recombines TRBV28 with TRBJ1-5, with D possibly TRBD1 on 6 matching bases. CDR1 MDHEN and CDR2 SYDVKM come from the germline V gene. V lost 3 bases and J 4 bases, leaving 13 bases between the germline ends. The CDR3 runs 15 residues.

The chain joins TRBV28 to TRBJ2-5; a weak D match, TRBD2 (7 bases). The CDR3 totals 18 residues. V was clipped by 3 bases and J by 5 bases, with 25 bases between them. Germline assignment: CDR1 MDHEN and CDR2 SYDVKM. The CDR3 loop reads CASSLRASGTVQGETQYF. The CDR3 nucleotides read TGTGCCAGCAGTTTGAGGGCTAGCGGAACCGTCCAGGGGGAGACCCAGTACTTC.

The gene calls are TRBV15 and TRBJ1-6; D is perhaps TRBD1 (5 bases). In germline, CDR1 is LNHNV, CDR2 YYDKDF (reference sequence). The CDR3 length is 15 residues. V lost 4 bases to trimming and J lost 10 bases, with 17 bases between them. CDR3 sequence (DNA): TGTGCCACCAGCAAGGCAGGGTCGTTGGGATCACCCCTCCACTTT. Translating gives CATSKAGSLGSPLHF. The complete variable domain, with remaining parts taken from reference TRBV15 and TRBJ1-6, reads DAMVIQNPRYQVTQFGKPVTLSCSQTLNHNVMYWYQQKSSQAPKLLFHYYDKDFNNEADTPDNFQSRRPNTSFCFLDIRSPGLGDTAMYLCATSKAGSLGSPLHFGNGTRLTVT.

The chain recombines TRBV5-1 with TRBJ2-7, with D possibly TRBD1 on 5 matching bases. The germline V gene encodes CDR1 SGHRS and CDR2 YFSETQ. This CDR3 is built from 17 residues. V lost 3 bases to trimming and J lost 1 base, with 20 bases between them. The CDR3 sequence: CASSSPPGIPLSYEQYV. The CDR3 nucleotides read TGCGCCAGCAGCTCCCCTCCAGGGATCCCCCTTTCCTACGAGCAGTACGTC.

This clone is a singleton in its sample. This sequence joins TRBV27 and TRBJ2-7, with 10 nucleotides matching TRBD2. The trim removed 5 bases at V and 0 bases at J, leaving 22 bases unmatched. The CDR3 contains 21 residues. CDR1 and CDR2 from the germline V gene are MNHEY and SMNVEV (reference sequence). CDR3 bases: TGTGCCAGCAGTCTCCGGGCGCCTAGCGGGAGTTATAATCCCCTCTCCTACGAGCAGTACTTC. Translating it yields CASSLRAPSGSYNPLSYEQYF.

Only a few counts were recorded for this clone. In DNA form, the CDR3 reads TGTGCCAGCAGCTTGGTAGGACAGGCGGCCAACACTGAAGCTTTCTTT. Protein: CASSLVGQAANTEAFF. The J gene is TRBJ1-1, the V gene TRBV5-6; TRBD1 aligns across 7 bases. This CDR3 has 16 amino acids. Germline loops: CDR1 SGHDT, CDR2 YYEEEE. V was pared by 0 bases and J by 2 bases, with 7 bases of the junction left unmatched.

The chain is built from TRBV7-9 and TRBJ2-2; D unresolved. Trimming left V 5 bases short and J 1 base short, with 11 bases between. The CDR3 has 15 amino acids. CDR1 and CDR2 from the germline V gene are SEHNR and FQNEAQ (reference sequence). The CDR3 nucleotides are TGTGCCAGCAGCCCTAGGCCTAGGAACACCGGGGAGCTGTTTTTT. Protein sequence: CASSPRPRNTGELFF.

For the CDR3, the DNA is TGTGCCAGCAGCCAACTTAGCGGGGTGGGCACCGGGGAGCTGTTTTTT. Its protein product is CASSQLSGVGTGELFF. This chain links TRBV3-1 (or the pseudogene TRBV3-2) with TRBJ2-2; 8 nucleotides line up with TRBD2. The CDR3 length is 16 residues. V dropped 2 bases and J dropped 4; count of bases not matched to a gene: 6. Per germline, CDR1 LGHDT and CDR2 YNNKEL (reference sequence).

This clone was observed a handful of times. The V call is TRBV14, the J call TRBJ1-4; tentative D call: TRBD1 (6 bases). The CDR3 length is 15 residues. Germline CDR1 and CDR2: SGHDN and FVKESK. Trimming removed 4 bases from V and 8 bases from J, with 17 bases in between. The CDR3 is CASSPQSGTNEKLFF. Written as DNA, the CDR3 is TGTGCCAGCAGCCCCCAATCCGGGACAAACGAAAAACTGTTTTTT. Drawing the rest from reference TRBV14 and TRBJ1-4, the complete variable domain is EAGVTQFPSHSVIEKGQTVTLRCDPISGHDNLYWYRRVMGKEIKFLLHFVKESKQDESGMPNNRFLAERTGGTYSTLKVQPAELEDSGVYFCASSPQSGTNEKLFFGSGTQLSVL.

V is TRBV9 and J is TRBJ1-1; no definite D call. The CDR3 consists of 14 residues. The germline CDR1 and CDR2 sequences are SGDLS and YYNGEE. Deletions cut 4 bases from V and 1 base from J, with 11 bases between. Here the CDR3 reads CASSPKEGNTEAFF. The DNA of the CDR3 is TGTGCCAGCAGCCCAAAGGAGGGGAACACTGAAGCTTTCTTT.

The V call is TRBV4-1, the J call TRBJ1-3; no definite D call. The ends were cut back, 5 bases at V and 4 bases at J, with 6 bases in the middle. Germline loops: CDR1 MGHRA, CDR2 YSYEKL. The CDR3 has 12 residues. CDR3 region: CASSEEGNTIYF. CDR3 DNA sequence: TGCGCCAGCAGCGAGGAGGGAAACACCATATATTTT.

V usage is TRBV5-1 and J usage is TRBJ2-7, with 8 bases fitting TRBD2. The V and J ends lost 0 bases and 5 bases, in that order; junction bases with no gene match: 4. Germline V CDR1 and CDR2: SGHRS, YFSETQ. This CDR3 has 14 residues. Here the CDR3 DNA reads TGCGCCAGCAGCTTGGGGCGGGGGGCTGACGAGCAGTACTTC. This translates into CASSLGRGADEQYF.

This chain uses TRBV2 with TRBJ1-2, with D tentatively TRBD1 (6 bases). CDR1 and CDR2 from the germline V gene are SNHLY and FYNNEI. V lost 3 bases and J 4 bases, leaving 12 bases between the germline ends. The CDR3 sequence is 14 residues long. The CDR3 nucleotides read TGTGCCAGCAGTGAGGTTCAGGGGCCCTATGGCTACACCTTC. Amino acids: CASSEVQGPYGYTF.